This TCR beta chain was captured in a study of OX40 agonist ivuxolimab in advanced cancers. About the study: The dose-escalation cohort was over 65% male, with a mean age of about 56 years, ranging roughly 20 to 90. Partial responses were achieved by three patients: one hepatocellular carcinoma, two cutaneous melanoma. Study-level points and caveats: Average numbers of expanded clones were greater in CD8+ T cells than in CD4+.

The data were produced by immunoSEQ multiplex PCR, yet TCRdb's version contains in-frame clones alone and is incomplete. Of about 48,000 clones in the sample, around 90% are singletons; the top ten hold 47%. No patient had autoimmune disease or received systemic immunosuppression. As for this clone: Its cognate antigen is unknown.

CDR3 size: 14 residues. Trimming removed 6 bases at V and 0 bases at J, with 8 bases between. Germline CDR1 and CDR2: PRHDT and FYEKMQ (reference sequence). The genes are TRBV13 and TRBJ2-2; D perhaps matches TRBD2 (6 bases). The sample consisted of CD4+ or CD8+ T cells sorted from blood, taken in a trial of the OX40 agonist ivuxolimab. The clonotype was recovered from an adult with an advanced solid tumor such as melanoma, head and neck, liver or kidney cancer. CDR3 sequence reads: CASRAGSNTGELFF. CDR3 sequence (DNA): TGTGCCAGCAGGGCGGGATCGAACACCGGGGAGCTGTTTTTT.